Presented here are 19 T cell receptor beta chains from one specimen sequenced in a study of beta chain features in type 1 diabetes. Expressed TCRB transcripts were sequenced because the isolated RNA had all been reverse transcribed beforehand. Measured with immunoSEQ multiplex PCR; TCRdb has only the in-frame clones, and not every one. The repertoire consists of about 230,000 clones, with approximately 16% occurring once and the leading ten covering less than 0.09%. No antigen has been assigned to these receptors. General observations from the study: Among all four CD4+ subsets, Type 1 diabetes patients had TCRB CDR3s that were moderately but significantly shorter.

The sequenced sample was naive CD4+ T cells from blood. The receptors were sampled from a man aged 25-45 years with type 1 diabetes.

This clone was found a few times. The chain couples TRBV29-1 to TRBJ2-7, with 7 bases aligning to TRBD2. The germline CDR1 and CDR2 sequences are SQVTM and ANQGSEA. CDR3 length: 14 amino acids. V shed 3 bases, J shed 0 bases, and the junction held 5 bases outside the gene matches. CDR3 nucleotides: TGCAGCGTTGATAGGGGCGGGAGCTCCTACGAGCAGTACTTC. Protein product: CSVDRGGSSYEQYF.

This clone was seen more than once but under ten times. The chain has TRBV29-1 and TRBJ2-1, with 9 nucleotides matching TRBD2. CDR1 is SQVTM, CDR2 ANQGSEA, per germline. This CDR3 contains 10 residues. V gave up 4 bases and J gave up 15 bases; unmatched junction bases: 4. For the CDR3, the DNA is TGCAGCGTTGGGACGGGACTAGCGTTCTTC. Its translation is CSVGTGLAFF.

This clone was recorded a few times. The chain joins TRBV14 to TRBJ2-7, with TRBD1 matching 9 bases. CDR3 length: 15 residues. With V trimmed by 5 bases and J by 3 bases, 8 bases remained unmatched. Germline values: CDR1 SGHDN, CDR2 FVKESK. The CDR3 region has the DNA TGTGCCAGCAGCTACTTCCGGGACAGGGTCTACGAGCAGTACTTC. It encodes CASSYFRDRVYEQYF.

This clone was observed a handful of times. The rearrangement links TRBV25-1 to TRBJ2-3; TRBD2 might be the D (6 bases). The CDR3 runs 14 residues. Germline CDR1 is MGHDK and CDR2 is SYGVNS. Trimming took 1 base from V and 4 from J, leaving 9 bases between them. The CDR3 region has the DNA TGTGCCAGCAGTGAATGGAGGGTCGCAGATACGCAGTATTTT. This sequence encodes CASSEWRVADTQYF.

This clone has more than one count but fewer than ten. The chain links TRBV15 to TRBJ2-4, with D unclear. V lost 2 bases, J lost 0 bases, and 11 bases lay in between. Germline V gene sequence: CDR1 LNHNV, CDR2 YYDKDF (reference sequence). The CDR3 has 16 residues. The CDR3 protein is CATSRPVDLAKNIQYF. CDR3 coding DNA: TGTGCCACCAGCAGACCGGTCGACCTAGCCAAAAACATTCAGTACTTC.

The chain employs TRBV7-2 and TRBJ2-7; 9 nucleotides align to TRBD1. CDR3 length: 14 residues. The V and J ends lost 3 bases and 2 bases, in that order; junction bases with no gene match: 2. Germline loops: CDR1 SGHTA, CDR2 FQGNSA. The CDR3 is CASSFRTGAYEQYF. For the CDR3, the DNA is TGTGCCAGCAGCTTTCGGACAGGGGCCTACGAGCAGTACTTC.

The J gene is TRBJ2-1, the V gene TRBV4-2, with 12 nucleotides matching TRBD2. After removal of 0 bases from V and 7 bases from J, the junction contained 7 bases not matched to a gene. The CDR3 length is 17 residues. Per the germline V gene, CDR1 is LGHNA and CDR2 is YNFKEQ. The CDR3 loop reads CASSQDTGLAGRNEQFF. As DNA, the CDR3 is TGTGCCAGCAGCCAAGATACAGGACTAGCGGGAAGGAATGAGCAGTTCTTC.

The genes are TRBV29-1 and TRBJ1-1, with D possibly TRBD1 on 5 matching bases. Germline V gene sequence: CDR1 SQVTM, CDR2 ANQGSEA. The CDR3 consists of 13 residues. Trimming took 4 bases from V and 3 from J, leaving 12 bases between them. Here the CDR3 reads CSVVVRDDTEAFF. CDR3 sequence (DNA): TGCAGCGTTGTAGTCAGGGACGACACTGAAGCTTTCTTT.

The chain uses TRBV4-3 and TRBJ2-5; no clear D. Trimming cost V 5 bases and J 1 base, with 14 bases left between them. Germline V gene data show CDR1 as LGHNA and CDR2 as YSLEER. The CDR3 consists of 15 residues. The CDR3 DNA reads TGCGCCAGCAGCGAGGCGGCTATCACCCAAGAGACCCAGTACTTC. Protein: CASSEAAITQETQYF.

This clone was counted only a few times. The chain uses TRBV7-6 and TRBJ2-7, with D tentatively TRBD2 (5 bases). The CDR3 extends over 15 amino acids. Trimming took off 1 base at V and 0 bases at J, with 10 bases between the two ends. Per germline, CDR1 SGHVS and CDR2 FNYEAQ. CDR3 loop: CASSLETGFSYEQYF. The CDR3 DNA is TGTGCCAGCAGCTTAGAAACGGGATTCTCCTACGAGCAGTACTTC.

This clone was seen only a few times. As DNA, the CDR3 is TGTGCCAGCAGCATGACAGTAGAGACCCAGTACTTC. Encoded protein: CASSMTVETQYF. The chain uses TRBV7-9 and TRBJ2-5, with a tentative D call TRBD1 (5 bases). The CDR3 runs 12 residues. V lost 5 bases and J 4 bases, leaving 8 bases between the germline ends. Germline values: CDR1 SEHNR, CDR2 FQNEAQ (reference sequence). Drawing the rest from reference TRBV7-9 and TRBJ2-5, the complete variable domain is DTGVSQNPRHKITKRGQNVTFRCDPISEHNRLYWYRQTLGQGPEFLTYFQNEAQLEKSRLLSDRFSAERPKGSFSTLEIQRTEQGDSAMYLCASSMTVETQYFGPGTRLLVL.

This clone showed up just a few times. The rearrangement uses TRBV30 and TRBJ2-2; TRBD1 aligns across 7 bases. Germline V gene lookup returns CDR1 GTSNPN and CDR2 SVGIG (reference sequence). J was trimmed by 0 bases and V by 3 bases; bases with no gene match: 1. This CDR3 region has 14 residues. In nucleotides, the CDR3 is TGTGCCTGGAGAGGGACAGCGAACACCGGGGAGCTGTTTTTT. It yields the protein CAWRGTANTGELFF.

The table lists this clone with a few counts. J is TRBJ1-1 and V is TRBV30, with TRBD1 matching 9 bases. This CDR3 contains 13 residues. V shed 4 bases and J 1 base; nucleotides not matched to a gene: 1. Germline CDR1 GTSNPN, CDR2 SVGIG (reference sequence). This chain's CDR3 is CAWNRGPNTEAFF. DNA for the CDR3: TGTGCCTGGAACAGGGGGCCGAACACTGAAGCTTTCTTT.

The chain employs TRBV29-1 and TRBJ2-5; the D gene is possibly TRBD1 (6 bases). The CDR3 length is 13 residues. Germline V lookup: CDR1 SQVTM, CDR2 ANQGSEA. Trimming cost V 2 bases and J 2 bases, with 9 bases left between them. CDR3 residues: CSVESRGQETQYF. The CDR3 DNA reads TGCAGCGTTGAATCGAGGGGGCAAGAGACCCAGTACTTC.

There are a few counts of this clone. The V call is TRBV7-3, the J call TRBJ2-4; D uncertain. The CDR3 has 13 residues. Germline V gene sequence: CDR1 SGHTA, CDR2 FQGTGA. Trimming left V 5 bases short and J 6 bases short, with 11 bases between. This CDR3 is CASSPPWGNIQYF. The CDR3 nucleotides are TGTGCCAGCAGCCCACCGTGGGGAAACATTCAGTACTTC.

This clone has only a few counts. The CDR3 spells CASGTGSGDTQYF. The CDR3 DNA reads as TGCGCGTCGGGGACAGGTTCGGGAGATACGCAGTATTTT. The chain links TRBV5-1 to TRBJ2-3, with 8 bases that match TRBD1. CDR1 is SGHRS and CDR2 is YFSETQ in the germline V gene. The CDR3 is 13 amino acids.

In this sample, this clone turned up a few times. The chain is built from TRBV7-3 and TRBJ2-1; TRBD2 matches at 10 bases. This CDR3 comprises 14 residues. With V trimmed by 5 bases and J by 6 bases, 4 bases remained unmatched. Germline assignment: CDR1 SGHTA and CDR2 FQGTGA. The CDR3 loop is CASSPRTSGNEQFF. For the CDR3, the DNA is TGTGCCAGCAGCCCGCGGACTAGCGGCAATGAGCAGTTCTTC.

There are a few counts of this clone. The J gene is TRBJ2-7, the V gene TRBV14; TRBD1 matches at 9 bases. The CDR3 has 14 residues. The germline CDR1 and CDR2 sequences are SGHDN and FVKESK. With V trimmed by 5 bases and J by 7 bases, 9 bases remained unmatched. The CDR3, as DNA: TGTGCCAGCAGCACCCGGACAGGGGTTTGGGAGCAGTACTTC. Its translation: CASSTRTGVWEQYF.

This clone was counted between two and nine times. The chain carries TRBV30 and TRBJ2-7, with D uncertain. There are 11 residues in the CDR3. From germline, CDR1 is GTSNPN and CDR2 SVGIG (reference sequence). V was cut by 2 bases and J by 4 bases, with 6 bases left in between. CDR3 DNA sequence: TGTGCCTGGAGTCCCTCGTACGAGCAGTACTTC. Amino acids: CAWSPSYEQYF.